What follows are 9 T cell receptor beta chains derived from one specimen sequenced in a study of blood T cells in healthy people across ages. A second PCR, run for about 7 to 11 cycles, used a sample-barcoded 5' primer plus a J-beta primer mix. Each CDR3 protein is one row after TCRdb ran MiXCR on the 5' RACE reads. This repertoire shows over a million distinct CDR3 sequences, roughly 40% found once; its top ten account for 7.9%. Sequenced: blood. Receptor source: a woman between 18 and 29 years old in good health.

This clonotype was seen many times. This chain joins TRBV12-3 or TRBV12-4 and TRBJ1-1; D not certain. The germline V and J ends were trimmed by 7 bases and 1 base, with 13 bases remaining between them. The CDR3 is made up of 14 amino acids. The CDR3 DNA reads as TGTGCCAGCATCTTTGGGAGAGGGAACACTGAAGCTTTCTTT. Its translation: CASIFGRGNTEAFF.

The chain joins TRBV10-3 to TRBJ2-3; TRBD2 agrees at 12 bases. Losses at the gene ends were 2 bases for V and 6 bases for J; bases not matched to a gene: 9. CDR3 length: 17 amino acids. Germline loops: CDR1 ENHRY, CDR2 SYGVKD. CDR3 nucleotides: TGTGCCATCAGTGAGGTGGCTAGCGGGGGGGCCGGGGATACGCAGTATTTT. This sequence encodes CAISEVASGGAGDTQYF.

The chain employs TRBV18 and TRBJ2-3; no reliable D call. Germline values: CDR1 KGHSH, CDR2 LQKENI. V was shortened by 3 bases and J by 0 bases, with 10 bases between the two germline ends. The CDR3 is 15 residues long. Here the CDR3 DNA reads TGTGCCAGCTCACCGGTCCCTTCTAGCACAGATACGCAGTATTTT. Its protein is CASSPVPSSTDTQYF.

This clonotype was detected a few times. The chain links TRBV12-3 or TRBV12-4 to TRBJ2-3; 9 bases are shared with TRBD2. CDR3 length: 17 amino acids. The V gene end was trimmed by 6 bases and the J gene end by 0 bases; junction bases not matched to a gene: 10. CDR3 DNA sequence: TGTGCCAGCAGGCATTCCGGGACTAGCAGAAGCACAGATACGCAGTATTTT. This encodes CASRHSGTSRSTDTQYF.

This clonotype was counted only a few times. V and J are TRBV4-1 and TRBJ2-3; tentatively, D is TRBD2 (5 bases). The V end lost 4 bases, the J end lost 0 bases, and 11 bases lay between the germline ends. The CDR3 has 15 residues. CDR1 is MGHRA and CDR2 is YSYEKL in the germline V gene. The DNA for the CDR3 is TGCGCCAGCAGCCCCCACGGGGTTAGCACAGATACGCAGTATTTT. Its protein is CASSPHGVSTDTQYF.

This chain connects TRBV15 to TRBJ2-1; TRBD2 matches 11 bases. Losses at the gene ends were 2 bases for V and 0 bases for J; bases not matched to a gene: 3. The CDR3 runs to 17 residues. Germline values: CDR1 LNHNV, CDR2 YYDKDF (reference sequence). The CDR3 nucleotides read TGTGCCACCAGCAGACCGGGACTAGCGGCCTCCTACAATGAGCAGTTCTTC. It specifies CATSRPGLAASYNEQFF.

The chain has TRBV21-1 and TRBJ2-2; the listed D gene, TRBD2, was not tested against the DNA. TRBV21-1 has pseudogene status. The CDR3 loop spans 17 amino acids. The CDR3 reads CASSNEAGEGFAGELFF. Here the CDR3 DNA reads TGTGCCAGCAGCAATGAGGCGGGAGAAGGGTTTGCCGGGGAGCTGTTTTTT.

The V and J genes are TRBV27 and TRBJ2-5; TRBD2 matches 11 bases. Trimming took 5 bases from V and 10 from J; bases not matched to a gene: 3. Germline V gene data show CDR1 as MNHEY and CDR2 as SMNVEV (reference sequence). The CDR3 length is 12 residues. The CDR3 sequence: CASSLAGGIQYF. The CDR3 DNA reads TGTGCCAGCAGTCTAGCGGGAGGAATCCAGTACTTC.

The chain couples TRBV20-1 to TRBJ2-7; no reliable D call. The CDR3 loop spans 11 amino acids. Per the germline V gene, CDR1 is DFQATT and CDR2 is SNEGSKA (reference sequence). The V end lost 0 bases, the J end lost 12 bases, and 12 bases lay between the germline ends. CDR3 bases: TGCAGTGCTAGAGATCAGACGTTCCGGTACTTC. This gives the protein CSARDQTFRYF.